This paragraph reports one TCR beta chain. Antigen unknown. Enrollment excluded any patients with other autoimmune diseases, uncontrolled infections, pregnancy or lactation. The sample belongs to a study of Graves' ophthalmopathy and Graves' hyperthyroidism. Overall study results and limits: Sensitivity of 60% to 71% and specificity of roughly 78% were achieved by the model that predicted ophthalmopathy progression.

RNA transcripts provided the template for amplifying TCR beta CDR3 regions. An opening RT-PCR round employed HTBI primers and preceded a second-round multiplex PCR. TCRdb re-derived calls from the multiplex PCR reads in MiXCR, one entry per CDR3 protein. The sample includes some 150,000 distinct CDR3 sequences, 39% of them seen just once. Trimming took 1 base from V and 6 from J; bases not matched to a gene: 11. The CDR3 has 17 amino acids. Germline CDR1 and CDR2: MNHNS and SASEGT. The receptor's source is a man aged 30-40 years with Graves' ophthalmopathy. The sequenced sample consisted of peripheral blood. V and J are TRBV6-1 and TRBJ2-2; 7 bases are a match to TRBD2. The CDR3 coding sequence is TGTGCCAGCAGTGAAGGCTTGAGACTAGCAGGTGCCGGGGAGCTGTTTTTT. Its translation is CASSEGLRLAGAGELFF.